The next 24 T cell receptor beta chains were all read from a single sample in a study of radiation and T cells in renal cell carcinoma. Time point of the sample: baseline pretreatment blood. Treatment described: 15 Gy SBRT to primary tumor, nephrectomy 4 weeks later. The data were produced by immunoSEQ multiplex PCR, yet TCRdb's version contains in-frame clones alone and is incomplete. Here the sample spans about 49,000 clones, around 83% being singletons. Sequenced material: blood, taken from a patient whose treatment included radiotherapy and nephrectomy. The receptor source for this set is a woman aged 70-85 years with renal cell carcinoma.

This clone was observed a handful of times. The chain links TRBV5-6 to TRBJ1-1, with 7 bases aligning to TRBD1. CDR1 and CDR2 (germline): SGHDT, YYEEEE. The CDR3 is 13 residues long. V lost 6 bases, J lost 3 bases, and 5 bases stayed unmatched. Here the CDR3 DNA reads TGTGCCAGCACCGGACAGGCTGACACTGAAGCTTTCTTT. Amino acid sequence: CASTGQADTEAFF.

The chain combines TRBV15 with TRBJ1-2; D is unresolved. The germline CDR1 and CDR2 sequences are LNHNV and YYDKDF (reference sequence). Trimming took 0 bases from V and 4 from J, leaving 18 bases between them. The CDR3 covers 17 residues. The DNA for the CDR3 is TGTGCCACCAGCAGAGATGTCAGAGAAGGGCCTACCTATGGCTACACCTTC. Translating gives CATSRDVREGPTYGYTF.

This sequence joins TRBV19 and TRBJ1-1, with 8 nucleotides matching TRBD1. The CDR3 runs to 15 residues. Germline V lookup: CDR1 LNHDA, CDR2 SQIVND (reference sequence). V lost 5 bases to trimming and J lost 3 bases; unmatched junction nucleotides: 8. The CDR3 is CASSPHTGGDTEAFF. DNA for the CDR3: TGTGCCAGTAGTCCCCATACAGGGGGGGACACTGAAGCTTTCTTT.

This sequence joins TRBV7-8 and TRBJ1-5; unclear D gene. The CDR3 is made up of 14 amino acids. Trimming stripped 8 bases from V and 1 base from J, with 12 bases between. The germline V gene encodes CDR1 SGHVS and CDR2 FQNEAQ. CDR3 nucleotides: TGTGCCAGCGTTCTCGGGTCCAGCAATCAGCCCCAGCATTTT. It yields the protein CASVLGSSNQPQHF. Filled out from reference TRBV7-8 and TRBJ1-5, the complete variable domain reads GAGVSQSPRYKVAKRGQDVALRCDPISGHVSLFWYQQALGQGPEFLTYFQNEAQLDKSGLPSDRFFAERPEGSVSTLKIQRTQQEDSAVYLCASVLGSSNQPQHFGDGTRLSIL.

The rearrangement uses TRBV6-5 and TRBJ1-3, with 7 bases fitting TRBD1. CDR1 is MNHEY, CDR2 SVGAGI, per germline. This CDR3 comprises 14 residues. Trimming cost V 6 bases and J 7 bases; bases outside gene matches: 9. The CDR3 sequence: CASSAQGEVNTIYF. DNA for the CDR3: TGTGCCAGCAGCGCTCAGGGGGAGGTGAACACCATATATTTT.

The V and J genes are TRBV4-3 and TRBJ2-7; 7 bases fit TRBD1. The CDR3 sequence is 15 residues long. Germline V CDR1 and CDR2: LGHNA, YSLEER. V dropped 2 bases and J dropped 3; count of bases not matched to a gene: 7. This CDR3 is CASSQTDTGDYEQYF. In DNA form, the CDR3 reads TGCGCCAGCAGCCAAACGGACACAGGGGACTACGAGCAGTACTTC.

The chain is built from TRBV9 and TRBJ1-1; no reliable D call. This CDR3 has 13 amino acids. CDR1 is SGDLS, CDR2 YYNGEE, per germline. V shed 4 bases and J shed 1 base, with 8 bases lying between them. The DNA of the CDR3 is TGTGCCAGCAGCACCATATGGAACACTGAAGCTTTCTTT. Its translation is CASSTIWNTEAFF.

About this clone itself: One end of the junction fails to match germline, which may point to a read error. Distinct nucleotide sequences in the sample also encode this CDR3. This chain uses TRBV5-1 with TRBJ2-3; D assignment may be TRBD1 or TRBD2 (6 bases each). CDR1 SGHRS and CDR2 YFSETQ come from the germline V gene. The CDR3 sequence is 14 residues long. CDR3 residues: CASSLEGGTDTQYF. Written as DNA, the CDR3 is TGCGCCAGCAGCTTGGAGGGGGGCACGGATACGCAGTATTTT.

The V call is TRBV29-1, the J call TRBJ1-1, with 7 nucleotides matching TRBD1. With 4 bases clipped from V and 5 bases from J, the junction kept 7 bases outside the gene matches. CDR3 length equals 13 residues. Germline-derived CDR1 and CDR2 are SQVTM and ANQGSEA. CDR3 DNA: TGCAGCGTTGCTTACAGGGGAAAAACTGAAGCTTTCTTT. It codes for CSVAYRGKTEAFF. The whole variable domain, remainder taken from reference TRBV29-1 and TRBJ1-1, is SAVISQKPSRDICQRGTSLTIQCQVDSQVTMMFWYRQQPGQSLTLIATANQGSEATYESGFVIDKFPISRPNLTFSTLTVSNMSPEDSSIYLCSVAYRGKTEAFFGQGTRLTVV.

This clone has a single count. The V call is TRBV18, the J call TRBJ2-7; D gene unclear. The CDR3 totals 14 residues. Germline CDR1 KGHSH, CDR2 LQKENI. Trimming left V 3 bases short and J 2 bases short, with 11 bases between. CDR3 residues: CASSPGSQTYEQYF. In nucleotides, the CDR3 is TGTGCCAGCTCACCCGGCTCCCAGACCTACGAGCAGTACTTC.

This sequence joins TRBV5-1 and TRBJ1-5, with D possibly matching TRBD1 (5 bases). The CDR3 sequence is 15 residues long. The V end lost 0 bases, the J end lost 6 bases, and 13 bases lay between the germline ends. CDR1 is SGHRS and CDR2 is YFSETQ in the germline V gene. The CDR3 coding sequence is TGCGCCAGCAGCTTGGAGGGTCAGGGAGGTCAGCCCCAGCATTTT. Translation gives CASSLEGQGGQPQHF.

The chain joins TRBV18 to TRBJ2-7; D is undetermined. The CDR3 totals 14 residues. V was cut by 0 bases and J by 2 bases, with 8 bases left in between. The germline V gene encodes CDR1 KGHSH and CDR2 LQKENI. DNA of the CDR3: TGTGCCAGCTCACCACCGCCCGGAACCTACGAGCAGTACTTC. This gives the protein CASSPPPGTYEQYF.

This clone was seen only a few times. The chain has TRBV6-1 and TRBJ1-5; no firm D call. V gave up 6 bases and J gave up 0 bases, with 12 bases separating them. The CDR3 length is 15 residues. In germline, CDR1 is MNHNS, CDR2 SASEGT. In DNA form, the CDR3 reads TGTGCCAGCAGGGTCTCCGGGGATAGCAATCAGCCCCAGCATTTT. This codes for CASRVSGDSNQPQHF.

The chain employs TRBV9 and TRBJ2-3; maybe TRBD2 (6 bases). V was shortened by 0 bases and J by 1 base, with 12 bases between the two germline ends. The CDR3 spans 16 residues. Germline V lookup: CDR1 SGDLS, CDR2 YYNGEE. CDR3: CASSVDWASGTDTQYF. CDR3 DNA sequence: TGTGCCAGCAGCGTAGATTGGGCTAGCGGCACAGATACGCAGTATTTT.

The V gene is TRBV5-8, the J gene TRBJ2-1, with 7 bases aligning to TRBD2. Germline loops: CDR1 SGHTS, CDR2 YDEGEE. Trimming at V came to 2 bases and at J to 4 bases, leaving 3 bases not matched to a gene. CDR3 length equals 14 residues. The CDR3 sequence is CASSFRTRYNEQFF. The DNA for the CDR3 is TGTGCCAGCAGCTTCCGGACTAGGTACAATGAGCAGTTCTTC.

The gene calls are TRBV10-1 and TRBJ2-3, with D hard to call. The V end was cut by 5 bases, the J end by 1 base, with 13 bases between. Germline CDR1 and CDR2: WNHNN and SYGVQD (reference sequence). This CDR3 spans 15 amino acids. CDR3 protein: CASSTLERGTDTQYF. The CDR3 region has the DNA TGCGCCAGCAGTACCCTGGAAAGGGGCACAGATACGCAGTATTTT.

J is TRBJ2-1 and V is TRBV11-3; D is uncertain. Germline assignment: CDR1 SGHNT and CDR2 YENEEA. V was shortened by 0 bases and J by 13 bases, with 10 bases between the two germline ends. The CDR3 runs to 12 residues. CDR3 sequence (DNA): TGTGCCAGCAGCTTAGATCTTGGACGACAGTTCTTC. The encoded protein is CASSLDLGRQFF.

This chain connects TRBV2 to TRBJ1-1; perhaps TRBD1 as D (5 bases). The CDR3 has 13 residues. V was shortened by 5 bases and J by 3 bases, with 10 bases between the two germline ends. CDR1 is SNHLY and CDR2 is FYNNEI in the germline V gene. CDR3 loop: CASSPGRHTEAFF. In DNA, the CDR3 is TGTGCCAGCAGTCCGGGACGGCACACTGAAGCTTTCTTT.

This chain joins TRBV19 and TRBJ2-7, with TRBD1 matching over 7 bases. Germline V gene lookup returns CDR1 LNHDA and CDR2 SQIVND (reference sequence). V shed 6 bases and J 1 base; nucleotides not matched to a gene: 3. This CDR3 has 13 residues. Here the CDR3 reads CASSVGQSYEQYF. DNA for the CDR3: TGTGCCAGTAGCGTGGGACAGTCCTACGAGCAGTACTTC.

The chain is built from TRBV7-8 and TRBJ1-1, with D perhaps matching TRBD1 (5 bases). CDR1 is SGHVS, CDR2 FQNEAQ, per germline. This CDR3 comprises 13 residues. Trimming cost V 6 bases and J 1 base, with 9 bases left between them. The CDR3 loop reads CASSRGTNTEAFF. CDR3 DNA sequence: TGTGCCAGCAGTCGGGGGACGAACACTGAAGCTTTCTTT.

J is TRBJ1-2 and V is TRBV27; weak D call: TRBD1 (5 bases). Germline V gene lookup returns CDR1 MNHEY and CDR2 SMNVEV (reference sequence). The V end lost 3 bases, the J end lost 8 bases, and 16 bases lay between the germline ends. This CDR3 region has 14 residues. For the CDR3, the DNA is TGTGCCAGCAGTTTCCTGGACACATTAGGGGGCTACACCTTC. This translates into CASSFLDTLGGYTF.

The chain couples TRBV19 to TRBJ2-7, with TRBD2 matching 7 bases. The CDR3 contains 14 residues. With V trimmed by 6 bases and J by 0 bases, 5 bases remained unmatched. Germline V gives CDR1 LNHDA, CDR2 SQIVND (reference sequence). The CDR3 sequence is CASSTKRDSYEQYF. The CDR3, as DNA: TGTGCCAGTAGCACAAAGCGGGACTCCTACGAGCAGTACTTC. Combining the CDR3 with reference TRBV19 and TRBJ2-7 gives the whole variable domain DGGITQSPKYLFRKEGQNVTLSCEQNLNHDAMYWYRQDPGQGLRLIYYSQIVNDFQKGDIAEGYSVSREKKESFPLTVTSAQKNPTAFYLCASSTKRDSYEQYFGPGTRLTVT.

The chain uses TRBV7-6 and TRBJ2-2; D gene ambiguous. Trimming cost V 4 bases and J 3 bases, with 9 bases left between them. There are 14 residues in the CDR3. Germline loops: CDR1 SGHVS, CDR2 FNYEAQ. The CDR3 region has the DNA TGTGCCAGCAGCTCTGACACCTACACCGGGGAGCTGTTTTTT. Its translation is CASSSDTYTGELFF.

The chain carries TRBV14 and TRBJ2-1; D unclear. Germline assignment: CDR1 SGHDN and CDR2 FVKESK. The CDR3 runs 11 residues. With 3 bases removed from V and 9 bases from J, the gap between germline ends came to 6 bases. The DNA for the CDR3 is TGTGCCAGCAGCCAGGATCTTGAGCAGTTCTTC. The encoded protein is CASSQDLEQFF.